This T cell receptor (beta chain) derives from a study of neurological immune-mediated disorders. A 10-nucleotide random UMI tagged transcripts in template-switch 5'RACE cDNA synthesis. TCRdb ran MiXCR on the 5' RACE reads and lists one entry per CDR3 protein. This sample has 50,000 to 60,000 distinct CDR3 sequences, with 4% found just once. Trimming removed 0 bases at V and 7 bases at J, with 7 bases between. The CDR3 sequence is 13 residues long. Germline V lookup: CDR1 LGHDT, CDR2 YNNKEL (reference sequence). Broader study findings: HTLV-1-associated myelopathy showed the most TCR clonal expansion; multiple sclerosis the least, below healthy controls. The study phylogenetically grouped the repertoires of 18 of 34 multiple sclerosis patients into one related-CDR3 cluster, a possible signature.

As to this clonotype: Its antigen is not identified.

The T cells used for sorted libraries numbered some 1 million, either CD4+ or CD8+. The source of this sequence is a woman aged 40 to 49 with multiple sclerosis. Sequenced input: CD4+ T cells from blood. The chain is built from TRBV3-1 and TRBJ2-1; D is undetermined. The CDR3 region has the DNA TGTGCCAGCAGCCAAGATGTGGATAATGAGCAGTTCTTC. Translated, it gives CASSQDVDNEQFF.